This record covers a single TCR beta chain. Its antigen is as yet unknown. The data stem from a study of cytomegalovirus exposure and HLA in healthy donors. Whole-study context: From donors who were HLA-typed, an early data release held 80 million or so unique TCRs.

Among the donors, all were healthy bone marrow donors. The PCR contained 60 Vbeta and 13 Jbeta primers. Per the original methods: Later reanalysis found approximately 76 million unique TCR beta chains, about 10 million of them shared. The assay was immunoSEQ multiplex PCR, and TCRdb's table has in-frame clones only and misses some. V, J and clone size reflect that table, while D and trimming were determined from the DNA. In the table there are about 180,000 clones, roughly 78% of which are singletons. The CDR3 length is 14 residues. Germline V gene lookup returns CDR1 ENHRY and CDR2 SYGVKD. With 3 bases removed from V and 5 bases from J, the gap between germline ends came to 13 bases. Regarding the study as a whole: It was in a later analysis that TCR association rates were seen to vary by HLA locus, highest for DRB1 and lowest for HLA-C.

This sequence joins TRBV10-3 and TRBJ1-2, with D maybe TRBD1 (5 bases). The sequenced sample consisted of PBMCs. This TCR came from a woman in her 30s in good health and CMV-seronegative. CDR3 protein: CAISELGEGYGYTF. CDR3 sequence (DNA): TGTGCCATCAGTGAACTGGGGGAGGGGTATGGCTACACCTTC.